This TCR beta chain emerged from a study of cytomegalovirus exposure and HLA in healthy donors. Overall study: Tens of millions of unique TCRs from HLA-typed donors made up an early data release. Study-wide results and caveats: It was assumed in the presence/absence analyses that sequencing depth was roughly uniform across donors. Prediction of most subjects' HLA-A and HLA-B alleles by TCR beta sequences was reportedly accurate.

V was clipped by 7 bases and J by 6 bases, with 8 bases between them. The germline gives CDR1 SEHNR, CDR2 FQNEAQ (reference sequence). The CDR3 sequence is 11 residues long. PCR primers comprised 60 Vbeta and 13 Jbeta primers. Sequencing used immunoSEQ multiplex PCR; TCRdb keeps in-frame clones, though not all of them. The sample holds over 150,000 clones, about 77% seen once. In the case of this clone: Its antigen is as yet unknown.

This sequence originates from a woman in her forties in good health and CMV-seropositive. Sequenced: PBMCs. The chain links TRBV7-9 to TRBJ2-3, with D perhaps TRBD2 (6 bases). The CDR3 loop reads CASTRGDTQYF. The CDR3 nucleotides are TGTGCCAGCACTCGGGGGGATACGCAGTATTTT.